Below, 5 T cell receptor beta chains from the same sample are listed, as sequenced in a study of OX40 agonist ivuxolimab in advanced cancers. The protocol was immunoSEQ multiplex PCR, while the TCRdb copy is restricted to in-frame clones and leaves out a portion. Here the sample spans under 80,000 clones, more than 85% being singletons. The sequencing here drew on CD4+ or CD8+ T cells sorted from blood, taken in a trial of the OX40 agonist ivuxolimab. The receptor set was obtained from an adult with an advanced solid tumor such as melanoma, head and neck, liver or kidney cancer.

The V gene is TRBV5-8, the J gene TRBJ2-1; 8 bases are a match to TRBD1. Losses at the gene ends were 3 bases for V and 10 bases for J; bases not matched to a gene: 6. Germline V lookup: CDR1 SGHTS, CDR2 YDEGEE. CDR3 length equals 13 residues. The CDR3 sequence is CASSSGRGLEQFF. CDR3 in DNA: TGTGCCAGCAGCTCGGGCAGGGGGCTCGAGCAGTTCTTC.

V usage is TRBV2 and J usage is TRBJ1-2; 7 bases agree with TRBD1. CDR1 is SNHLY, CDR2 FYNNEI, per germline. The trim removed 6 bases at V and 5 bases at J, leaving 12 bases unmatched. The CDR3 is 15 residues long. The chain's CDR3 is CASSPGRGQYYGYTF. DNA for the CDR3: TGTGCCAGCAGCCCAGGGAGGGGGCAGTATTATGGCTACACCTTC. The full variable domain, its missing parts supplied by reference TRBV2 and TRBJ1-2, is EPEVTQTPSHQVTQMGQEVILRCVPISNHLYFYWYRQILGQKVEFLVSFYNNEISEKSEIFDDQFSVERPDGSNFTLKIRSTKLEDSAMYFCASSPGRGQYYGYTFGSGTRLTVV.

The rearrangement links TRBV6-5 to TRBJ2-7; TRBD1 is a possible D gene (5 bases). The CDR3 has 16 residues. Germline V CDR1 and CDR2: MNHEY, SVGAGI. The V and J ends lost 0 bases and 2 bases respectively, with 14 bases between them. For the CDR3, the DNA is TGTGCCAGCAGTTACTCGATAGGACACCAGCCCTACGAGCAGTACTTC. Translating it yields CASSYSIGHQPYEQYF.

The chain joins TRBV7-9 to TRBJ2-5; tentative D call: TRBD1 (6 bases). The CDR3 spans 15 residues. Germline loops: CDR1 SEHNR, CDR2 FQNEAQ (reference sequence). V was clipped by 5 bases and J by 5 bases, with 18 bases between them. The CDR3 reads CASSPRGRDYETQYF. The DNA for the CDR3 is TGTGCCAGCAGCCCAAGGGGGAGAGACTATGAGACCCAGTACTTC.

The J gene is TRBJ1-2, the V gene TRBV29-1; D is unclear. Trimming took off 3 bases at V and 5 bases at J, with 10 bases between the two ends. CDR1 SQVTM and CDR2 ANQGSEA come from the germline V gene. The CDR3 is made up of 12 amino acids. The DNA of the CDR3 is TGCAGCGTTGACAGGAAGCCTTATGGCTACACCTTC. This sequence encodes CSVDRKPYGYTF.